Included here is one T cell receptor (beta chain) sequence, with context. Study members were between about 18 and 90 years old and lived in around 24 US regions. Two negative PCRs, clearance, or symptom resolution were required of recovered Cohort 3 donors. This entry comes from a study of blood T cell repertoires in COVID-19. Study background: Collection of acute and convalescent COVID-19 samples took place in the United States, Italy and Spain. T cells, B-cell-depleted T cells, or PBMCs provided the cDNA or gDNA that served as material.

Germline CDR1 reads SGHNT; CDR2 reads YYREEE (reference sequence). The CDR3 totals 16 residues. V lost 4 bases, J lost 1 base, and 14 bases lay in between. The method was immunoSEQ multiplex PCR; TCRdb's version includes in-frame clones alone and lacks a portion of them. The table shows a few hundred thousand clones, with approximately 90% occurring only once. The TCR sequence derives from a woman aged 60-75 years who had recovered from COVID-19. Sequencing used PBMCs or T cells enriched from blood (not recorded which). The chain joins TRBV5-4 to TRBJ1-4, with D tentatively TRBD1 (6 bases). CDR3 protein: CASSVRGLKTNEKLFF. The CDR3 nucleotides are TGTGCCAGCAGCGTCAGGGGTCTCAAAACTAATGAAAAACTGTTTTTT.